This entry is about one TCR beta chain. Its antigen remains unidentified. This specimen comes from a study of T cell clonality in common variable immunodeficiency. Study-wide results and caveats: Reportedly, TCR beta sequences from common variable immunodeficiency showed fewer deletions and N-nucleotide insertions. Shared TCRbeta clones were fewer between CVID subjects than controls. T cell subpopulation sequencing would be needed to explain CVID clonality. TCRbeta clonality was increased in CVID versus healthy controls.

Patients had low serum IgG, IgA and/or IgM and specific antibody deficiency. TCRdb's table, derived via immunoSEQ multiplex PCR, lists solely in-frame clones and lacks some. The table lists about 31,000 clones, with no singletons. The clonotype was recovered from a human donor with common variable immunodeficiency. The specimen sequenced was peripheral blood mononuclear cells.

Partial CDR3 DNA: TGTGCCAGCTCAGCGCAGGGGGGCAGCAATCAGCCC. It codes for CASSAQGGSNQP. The whole CDR3 region reads CASSAQGGSNQPQHF. The chain uses TRBV18 and TRBJ1-5; TRBD1 matches at 7 bases. The sequenced fragment ends 3 residues before the CDR3 boundary, so the rest is inferred from the germline J gene. Germline CDR1 is KGHSH and CDR2 is LQKENI. V lost 5 bases to trimming and J lost 1 base; unmatched junction nucleotides: 5. This CDR3 has 15 amino acids.